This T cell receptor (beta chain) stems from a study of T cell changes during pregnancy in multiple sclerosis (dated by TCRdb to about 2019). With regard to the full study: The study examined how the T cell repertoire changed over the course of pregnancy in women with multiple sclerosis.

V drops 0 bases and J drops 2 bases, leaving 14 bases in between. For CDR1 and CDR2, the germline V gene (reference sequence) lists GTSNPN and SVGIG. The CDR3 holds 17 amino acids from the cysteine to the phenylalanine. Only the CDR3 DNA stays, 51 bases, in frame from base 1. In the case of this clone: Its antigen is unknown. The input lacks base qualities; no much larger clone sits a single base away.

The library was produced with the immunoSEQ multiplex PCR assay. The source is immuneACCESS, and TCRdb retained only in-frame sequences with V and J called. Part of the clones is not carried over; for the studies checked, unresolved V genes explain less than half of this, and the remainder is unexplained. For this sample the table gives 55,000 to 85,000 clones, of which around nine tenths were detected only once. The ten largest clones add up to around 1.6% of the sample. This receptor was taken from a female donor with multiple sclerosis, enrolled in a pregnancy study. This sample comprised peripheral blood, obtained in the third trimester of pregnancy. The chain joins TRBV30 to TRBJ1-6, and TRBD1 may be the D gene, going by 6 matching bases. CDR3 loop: CAWSVGGGQTYNSPLHF. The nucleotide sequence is TGTGCCTGGAGTGTAGGGGGGGGGCAAACCTATAATTCACCCCTCCACTTT.